This record looks at one TCR beta chain sequence and its context. From the RT-PCR reads, TCRdb called clonotypes with MiXCR, one entry per CDR3 protein. Here the sample spans 150,000 to 200,000 distinct CDR3 sequences, 30% being singletons. This entry belongs to a study of patients and donors after allogeneic stem cell transplantation. The source material was blood, either unsorted or a sorted T cell fraction (not recorded which). This receptor was taken from a human donor who was either an allogeneic HSCT recipient or a stem cell or donor lymphocyte infusion donor (not recorded which). It is not recorded whose cells these are; they may come from a transplant donor.

As DNA, the CDR3 is TGTGCCAGCAGCTTAAGTCTAGGGGACATTCAGTACTTC. Its translation is CASSLSLGDIQYF. This chain uses TRBV7-2 with TRBJ2-4, with D perhaps matching TRBD1 (5 bases). The CDR3 has 13 amino acids. Trimming stripped 2 bases from V and 8 bases from J, with 10 bases between. Germline values: CDR1 SGHTA, CDR2 FQGNSA.